Below, 2 T cell receptor beta chains from the same sample are listed, as sequenced in a study of blood T cells in healthy people across ages. For the second PCR, which ran for about 7 to 11 cycles, a sample-barcoded 5' primer and a J-beta primer mix were used. From the 5' RACE reads, TCRdb called clonotypes with MiXCR, one entry per CDR3 protein. Of hundreds of thousands of distinct CDR3 sequences in the sample, 32% were seen once. The material sequenced was blood. The receptors derive from a woman over 75 in good health.

J is TRBJ2-7 and V is TRBV2, with 7 bases that match TRBD1. This CDR3 contains 14 residues. Germline V lookup: CDR1 SNHLY, CDR2 FYNNEI. Unmatched junction bases numbered 2, after V lost 3 bases and J lost 0 bases. CDR3 region: CASSDQGVSYEQYF. For the CDR3, the DNA is TGTGCCAGCAGTGACCAGGGGGTCTCCTACGAGCAGTACTTC. Full variable domain (outside the CDR3, taken from reference TRBV2 and TRBJ2-7): EPEVTQTPSHQVTQMGQEVILRCVPISNHLYFYWYRQILGQKVEFLVSFYNNEISEKSEIFDDQFSVERPDGSNFTLKIRSTKLEDSAMYFCASSDQGVSYEQYFGPGTRLTVT.

This clonotype was observed many times. The chain uses TRBV29-1 and TRBJ2-5, with a possible D match to TRBD2 (6 bases). The CDR3 length is 12 residues. Trimming took 6 bases from V and 4 from J, leaving 12 bases between them. Germline V gene lookup returns CDR1 SQVTM and CDR2 ANQGSEA. CDR3 nucleotide sequence: TGCAGCGTGAGGGAGGCGGGAGAGACCCAGTACTTC. Residues: CSVREAGETQYF.